This note documents a single T cell receptor (beta chain) sequence. Its specificity is not known. The data originate from a study of T cell responses to AZD1222 COVID-19 vaccine. TCRdb's copy holds only in-frame clones and misses some; the assay was immunoSEQ multiplex PCR. The data hold about 59,000 clones, with approximately 80% observed a single time. Study-level results: It should be noted that donors were predominantly white British and more often female, and clonal diversity was possibly underestimated. Sampling captured repertoires only after the peak T cell response.

V lost 4 bases to trimming and J lost 0 bases, with 16 bases between them. The CDR3 runs 16 residues. Germline CDR1 is SGHRS and CDR2 is YFSETQ. The chain employs TRBV5-1 and TRBJ1-1; D gene ambiguous. This TCR came from an adult in good health. The sample here was peripheral blood, taken on day 0 of AZD1222 vaccination. The CDR3 spells CASSPLRTGMNTEAFF. The CDR3 DNA reads as TGCGCCAGCAGCCCCCTTCGGACGGGCATGAACACTGAAGCTTTCTTT.